This T cell receptor (beta chain) emerged from a study of cytomegalovirus exposure and HLA in healthy donors. In this sample, this clone turned up many times. Antigen: not known. The validation cohort, a group of 120 subjects, included the donors and was separate from the approximately 670-subject first cohort. Germline V gene lookup returns CDR1 MNHEY and CDR2 SVGAGI. The CDR3 loop spans 15 amino acids. Trimming at V came to 5 bases and at J to 9 bases, leaving 10 bases not matched to a gene. Clones were sequenced by immunoSEQ multiplex PCR, and TCRdb holds only the in-frame ones, with some missing. The sample carries about 220,000 clones, 85% to 90% recorded once. Notes on the study in general: Cytomegalovirus-associated status was assigned to 150 or so TCR beta chains. Most sequenced TCRs were rare (though some public TCRs occurred in many donors).

The receptor was derived from a man between 18 and 35 years old in good health and CMV-seronegative. The source material was PBMCs. This rearrangement joins TRBV6-5 to TRBJ1-6; 7 bases align to TRBD1. The DNA for the CDR3 is TGTGCCAGCAGTACCACCGGGACAGTCGTTTCACCCCTCCACTTT. Translation: CASSTTGTVVSPLHF.